This is a list of T cell receptor beta chains from one sample in a study of shared clonotypes between healthy human individuals. Clones were read by immunoSEQ multiplex PCR, and TCRdb kept only the in-frame ones, dropping some. This table holds some 1.5 million clones, roughly 96% found once. The sequenced sample was naive CD4+ T cells sorted from blood. These receptors all stem from a man aged 25 to 40 in good health. The CDR3 runs from the conserved cysteine through the conserved F or W. D genes are given only for firm matches. Clone sizes are given selectively: once, few, many, or a class where the clone is expanded.

J: TRBJ2-7; D: -; V: TRBV6-6; size: -; CDR3: CASSYPVGVEYEQYF; DNA: TGTGCCAGCAGTTACCCCGTGGGTGTCGAATACGAGCAGTACTTC
J: TRBJ2-7; D: TRBD1; V: TRBV27; size: -; CDR3: CASSPIRQGGSTYEQYF; DNA: TGTGCCAGCAGTCCCATACGACAGGGGGGATCGACCTACGAGCAGTACTTC
J: TRBJ2-1; D: TRBD2; V: TRBV29-1; size: -; CDR3: CSVPSSGSVNEQFF; DNA: TGCAGCGTACCATCTAGCGGGAGTGTAAATGAGCAGTTCTTC
J: TRBJ1-1; D: -; V: TRBV6-6; size: -; CDR3: CASSYPGATEAFF; DNA: TGTGCCAGCAGTTACCCTGGGGCGACTGAAGCTTTCTTT
J: TRBJ2-5; D: TRBD2; V: TRBV5-6; size: -; CDR3: CASSLSGRLRETQYF; DNA: TGTGCCAGCAGCCTTAGCGGGAGGCTGCGGGAGACCCAGTACTTC
J: TRBJ1-1; D: -; V: TRBV5-1; size: -; CDR3: CASSLGLPNTEAFF; DNA: TGCGCCAGCAGCTTGGGACTCCCGAACACTGAAGCTTTCTTT
J: TRBJ1-2; D: TRBD1; V: TRBV29-1; size: -; CDR3: CSAGTGGNYGYTF; DNA: TGCAGCGCAGGGACAGGGGGAAACTATGGCTACACCTTC
J: TRBJ1-1; D: TRBD1; V: TRBV18; size: -; CDR3: CASSPWDRGHTEAFF; DNA: TGTGCCAGCTCACCATGGGACAGGGGGCACACTGAAGCTTTCTTT
J: TRBJ2-2; D: TRBD1; V: TRBV19; size: -; CDR3: CASSMGPGQGLTGELFF; DNA: TGTGCCAGTAGTATGGGACCGGGACAGGGACTTACCGGGGAGCTGTTTTTT
J: TRBJ2-2; D: -; V: TRBV9; size: -; CDR3: CASSFGGTGELFF; DNA: TGTGCCAGCAGCTTCGGGGGAACCGGGGAGCTGTTTTTT
J: TRBJ2-2; D: TRBD2; V: TRBV10-3; size: once; CDR3: CATQLAVDTGELFF; DNA: TGTGCCACCCAACTAGCGGTAGACACCGGGGAGCTGTTTTTT
J: TRBJ2-3; D: -; V: TRBV19; size: -; CDR3: CASRGMSTDTQYF; DNA: TGTGCCAGTAGGGGGATGAGCACAGATACGCAGTATTTT
J: TRBJ2-1; D: TRBD2; V: TRBV7-9; size: -; CDR3: CASGRTSGSTEQFF; DNA: TGTGCCAGCGGCAGAACTAGCGGGAGCACCGAGCAGTTCTTC
J: TRBJ1-4; D: TRBD1; V: TRBV5-1; size: -; CDR3: CASRIAYRGTNEKLFF; DNA: TGCGCCAGCAGAATTGCCTACAGGGGGACTAATGAAAAACTGTTTTTT
J: TRBJ2-1; D: TRBD1; V: TRBV7-2; size: -; CDR3: CASSSYPGQIYQQFF; DNA: TGTGCCAGCAGCTCGTACCCGGGACAGATCTATCAGCAGTTCTTC
J: TRBJ1-2; D: TRBD1; V: TRBV7-3; size: -; CDR3: CASSPRDSLSLHDYGYTF; DNA: TGTGCCAGCAGCCCGCGGGACAGTCTAAGCTTACATGACTATGGCTACACCTTC
J: TRBJ2-3; D: -; V: TRBV7-2; size: -; CDR3: CASTRWGTDTQYF; DNA: TGTGCCAGCACCCGGTGGGGCACAGATACGCAGTATTTT
J: TRBJ2-5; D: -; V: TRBV5-1; size: -; CDR3: CASSLEGVGETQYF; DNA: TGCGCCAGCAGCTTGGAGGGGGTCGGGGAGACCCAGTACTTC
J: TRBJ2-5; D: -; V: TRBV18; size: -; CDR3: CASSPLFLAEETQYF; DNA: TGTGCCAGCTCACCACTATTTCTAGCTGAAGAGACCCAGTACTTC
J: TRBJ2-7; D: -; V: TRBV18; size: -; CDR3: CASSPKAVSPTYYEQYF; DNA: TGTGCCAGCTCACCCAAAGCGGTTTCGCCAACGTACTACGAGCAGTACTTC
J: TRBJ2-5; D: TRBD2; V: TRBV5-4; size: -; CDR3: CASSLELASGSRETQYF; DNA: TGTGCCAGCAGCTTGGAGCTGGCTAGCGGGAGTCGGGAGACCCAGTACTTC
J: TRBJ2-6; D: -; V: TRBV18; size: -; CDR3: CASSPLRGGANVLTF; DNA: TGTGCCAGCTCACCACTAAGGGGTGGGGCCAACGTCCTGACTTTC
J: TRBJ2-3; D: TRBD2; V: TRBV9; size: -; CDR3: CASSNGLAGMADTQYF; DNA: TGTGCCAGCAGCAACGGTCTAGCGGGAATGGCAGATACGCAGTATTTT
J: TRBJ2-3; D: -; V: TRBV29-1; size: once; CDR3: CSSIDRWTESTDTQYF; DNA: TGCAGCTCCATAGACCGGTGGACAGAGAGCACAGATACGCAGTATTTT
J: TRBJ2-7; D: TRBD2; V: TRBV9; size: -; CDR3: CASSSGGRPSSYEQYF; DNA: TGTGCCAGCAGTTCCGGGGGGAGGCCCAGCTCCTACGAGCAGTACTTC
J: TRBJ1-3; D: TRBD1; V: TRBV2; size: -; CDR3: CASSDRGPPGNTIYF; DNA: TGTGCCAGCAGTGACAGGGGGCCGCCTGGAAACACCATATATTTT
J: TRBJ1-5; D: -; V: TRBV14; size: -; CDR3: CASPREQGQPQHF; DNA: TGTGCCAGCCCCCGGGAACAAGGTCAGCCCCAGCATTTT
J: TRBJ2-7; D: -; V: TRBV11-2; size: -; CDR3: CASSFQGPQSSEQYF; DNA: TGTGCCAGCAGCTTTCAGGGGCCCCAATCCTCCGAGCAGTACTTC
J: TRBJ2-1; D: TRBD1; V: TRBV7-2; size: -; CDR3: CASTRDSSYNEQFF; DNA: TGTGCCAGCACCCGGGACAGCTCCTACAATGAGCAGTTCTTC
J: TRBJ2-3; D: -; V: TRBV7-9; size: -; CDR3: CASSLGRTESTDTQYF; DNA: TGTGCCAGCAGCTTAGGTAGGACAGAGTCCACAGATACGCAGTATTTT